This T cell receptor beta chain was obtained from a study of T cell changes during pregnancy in multiple sclerosis. Germline V gives CDR1 MGHRA, CDR2 YSYEKL. The CDR3 is 16 residues long. Trimming took 4 bases from V and 6 from J, leaving 18 bases between them. Measured with immunoSEQ multiplex PCR; TCRdb has only the in-frame clones, and not every one. Of 100,000 or so clones in the sample, 91% were seen once. The starting material was peripheral blood, obtained after pregnancy. The TCR was taken from a female donor with multiple sclerosis, enrolled in a pregnancy study. The chain carries TRBV4-1 and TRBJ1-4; D possibly corresponds to TRBD1 (6 bases). Here the CDR3 reads CASSLGGGGLDEKLFF. In DNA, the CDR3 is TGCGCCAGCAGCCTGGGAGGGGGGGGCTTGGATGAAAAACTGTTTTTT.